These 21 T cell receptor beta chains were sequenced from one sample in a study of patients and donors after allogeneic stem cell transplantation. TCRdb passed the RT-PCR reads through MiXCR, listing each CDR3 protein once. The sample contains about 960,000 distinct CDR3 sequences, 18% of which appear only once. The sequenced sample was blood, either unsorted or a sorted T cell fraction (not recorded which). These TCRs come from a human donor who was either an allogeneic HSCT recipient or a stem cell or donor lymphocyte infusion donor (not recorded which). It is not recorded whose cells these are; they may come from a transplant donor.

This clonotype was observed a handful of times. As DNA, the CDR3 is TGTGCCAGCACGGGTTACGCAACTAATGAAAAACTGTTTTTT. It encodes CASTGYATNEKLFF. The chain has TRBV2 and TRBJ1-4; D unclear. The CDR3 consists of 14 residues. The V end was cut by 7 bases, the J end by 0 bases, with 9 bases between. Germline V gene data show CDR1 as SNHLY and CDR2 as FYNNEI.

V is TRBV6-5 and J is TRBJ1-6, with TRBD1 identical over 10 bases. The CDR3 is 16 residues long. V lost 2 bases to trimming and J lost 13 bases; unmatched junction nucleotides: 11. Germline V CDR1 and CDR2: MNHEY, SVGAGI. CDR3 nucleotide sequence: TGTGCCAGCAGTTACGTCCCCGGGACAGGGGAGAGTCCCCTCCACTTT. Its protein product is CASSYVPGTGESPLHF.

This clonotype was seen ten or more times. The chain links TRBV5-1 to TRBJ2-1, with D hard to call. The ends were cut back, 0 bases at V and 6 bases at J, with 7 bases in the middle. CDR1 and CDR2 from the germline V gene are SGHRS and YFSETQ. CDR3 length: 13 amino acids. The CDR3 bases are TGCGCCAGCAGCTTGGAGGGCGGCAATGAGCAGTTCTTC. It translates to CASSLEGGNEQFF. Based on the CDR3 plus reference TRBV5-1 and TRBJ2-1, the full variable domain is KAGVTQTPRYLIKTRGQQVTLSCSPISGHRSVSWYQQTPGQGLQFLFEYFSETQRNKGNFPGRFSGRQFSNSRSEMNVSTLELGDSALYLCASSLEGGNEQFFGPGTRLTVL.

The CDR3 DNA is TGTGCCAGCAGTTCCCCGGGGGCGAAGGGAAATGAGCAGTTCTTC. Protein product: CASSSPGAKGNEQFF. The V gene is TRBV12-3 or TRBV12-4, the J gene TRBJ2-1, with D possibly being TRBD1 or TRBD2 (6 bases each). This CDR3 is built from 15 residues. Trimming took 4 bases from V and 7 from J, leaving 17 bases between them.

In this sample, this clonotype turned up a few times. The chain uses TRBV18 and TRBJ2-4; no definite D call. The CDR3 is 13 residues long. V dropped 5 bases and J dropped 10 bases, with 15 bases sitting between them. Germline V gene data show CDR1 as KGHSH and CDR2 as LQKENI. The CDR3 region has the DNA TGTGCCAGCTCAGCGACCGACCTCGGGATTCAGTACTTC. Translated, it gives CASSATDLGIQYF.

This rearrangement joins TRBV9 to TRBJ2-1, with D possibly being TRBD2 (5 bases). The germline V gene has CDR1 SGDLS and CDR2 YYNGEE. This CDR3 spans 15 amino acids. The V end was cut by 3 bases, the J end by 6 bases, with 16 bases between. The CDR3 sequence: CASSESGLGINEQFF. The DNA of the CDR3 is TGTGCCAGCAGCGAGAGCGGACTTGGAATCAATGAGCAGTTCTTC.

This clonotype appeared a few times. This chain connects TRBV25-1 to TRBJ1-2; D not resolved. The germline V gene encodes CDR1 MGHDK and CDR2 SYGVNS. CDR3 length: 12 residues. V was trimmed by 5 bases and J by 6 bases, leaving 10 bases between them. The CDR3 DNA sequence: TGTGCCAGCAGTCCGGGGTTTCATGGCTACACCTTC. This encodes CASSPGFHGYTF.

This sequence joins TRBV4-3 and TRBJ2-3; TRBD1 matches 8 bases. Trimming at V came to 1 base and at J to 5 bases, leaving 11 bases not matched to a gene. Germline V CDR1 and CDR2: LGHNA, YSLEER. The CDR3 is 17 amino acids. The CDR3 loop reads CASSQGPGRQGKDTQYF. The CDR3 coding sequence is TGCGCCAGCAGCCAAGGACCGGGTCGACAGGGGAAAGATACGCAGTATTTT.

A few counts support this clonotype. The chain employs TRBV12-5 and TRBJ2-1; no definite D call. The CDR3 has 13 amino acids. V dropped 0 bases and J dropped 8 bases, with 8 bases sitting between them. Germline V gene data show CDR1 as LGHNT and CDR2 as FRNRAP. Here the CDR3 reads CASGLVIGYEQFF. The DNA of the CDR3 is TGTGCTAGTGGTTTGGTAATAGGGTATGAGCAGTTCTTC.

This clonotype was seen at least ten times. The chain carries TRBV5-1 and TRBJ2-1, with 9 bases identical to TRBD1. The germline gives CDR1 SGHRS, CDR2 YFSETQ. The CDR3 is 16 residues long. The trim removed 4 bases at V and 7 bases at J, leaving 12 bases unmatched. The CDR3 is CASSVSSGQGENEQFF. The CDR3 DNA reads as TGCGCCAGCAGCGTTTCCTCGGGACAGGGTGAAAATGAGCAGTTCTTC.

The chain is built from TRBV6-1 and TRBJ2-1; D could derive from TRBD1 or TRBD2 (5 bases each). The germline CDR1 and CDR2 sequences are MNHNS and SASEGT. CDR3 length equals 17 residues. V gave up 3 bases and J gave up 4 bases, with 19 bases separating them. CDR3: CASSDVPGTLRYNEQFF. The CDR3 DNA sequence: TGTGCCAGCAGTGACGTACCCGGGACCCTAAGGTACAATGAGCAGTTCTTC.

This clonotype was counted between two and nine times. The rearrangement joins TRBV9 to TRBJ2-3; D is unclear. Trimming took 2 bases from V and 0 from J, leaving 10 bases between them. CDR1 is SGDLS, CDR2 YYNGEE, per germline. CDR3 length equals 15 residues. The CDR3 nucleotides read TGTGCCAGCAGCGTGGTAGCAGTTAGCACAGATACGCAGTATTTT. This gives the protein CASSVVAVSTDTQYF.

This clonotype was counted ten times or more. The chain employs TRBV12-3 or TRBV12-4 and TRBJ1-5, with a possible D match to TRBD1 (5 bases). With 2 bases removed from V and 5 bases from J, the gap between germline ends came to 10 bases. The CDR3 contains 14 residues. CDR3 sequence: CASSLRGLHQPQHF. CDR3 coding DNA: TGTGCCAGCAGTTTAAGGGGTTTACATCAGCCCCAGCATTTT.

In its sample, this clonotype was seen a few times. The CDR3 loop reads CATSDALGGGDNEQFF. In nucleotides, the CDR3 is TGTGCCACCAGTGATGCGCTAGGCGGGGGGGACAATGAGCAGTTCTTC. The chain employs TRBV24-1 and TRBJ2-1; the match to TRBD2 covers 9 bases. The CDR3 is 16 amino acids. The germline V gene has CDR1 KGHDR and CDR2 SFDVKD. V lost 3 bases to trimming and J lost 5 bases; unmatched junction nucleotides: 7.

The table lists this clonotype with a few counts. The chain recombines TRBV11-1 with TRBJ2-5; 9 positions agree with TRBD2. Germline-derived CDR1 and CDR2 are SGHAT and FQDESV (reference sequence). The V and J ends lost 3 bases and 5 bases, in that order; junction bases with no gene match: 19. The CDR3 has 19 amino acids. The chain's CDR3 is CASSFTHPRGGLRYETQYF. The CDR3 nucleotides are TGTGCCAGCAGCTTCACTCATCCGCGGGGGGGCCTCCGTTATGAGACCCAGTACTTC.

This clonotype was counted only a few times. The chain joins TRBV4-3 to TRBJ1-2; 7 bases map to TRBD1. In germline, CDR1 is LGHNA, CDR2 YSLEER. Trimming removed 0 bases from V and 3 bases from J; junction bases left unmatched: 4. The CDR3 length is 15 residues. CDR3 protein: CASSQEKGGDYGYTF. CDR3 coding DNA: TGCGCCAGCAGCCAAGAAAAAGGGGGCGACTATGGCTACACCTTC.

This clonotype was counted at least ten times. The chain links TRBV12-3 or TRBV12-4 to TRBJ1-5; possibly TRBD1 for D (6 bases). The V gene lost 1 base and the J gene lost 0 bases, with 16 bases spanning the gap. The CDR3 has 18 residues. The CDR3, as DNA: TGTGCCAGCAGTTTAGGTCCTGGGACATCTTCTAGCAATCAGCCCCAGCATTTT. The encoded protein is CASSLGPGTSSSNQPQHF.

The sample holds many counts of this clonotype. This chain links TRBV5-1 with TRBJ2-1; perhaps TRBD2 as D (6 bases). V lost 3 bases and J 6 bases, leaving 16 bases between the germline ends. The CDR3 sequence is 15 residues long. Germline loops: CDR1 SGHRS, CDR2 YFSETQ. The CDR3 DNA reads TGCGCCAGCAGCTCTAGCGTGCACGGGCCCAATGAGCAGTTCTTC. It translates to CASSSSVHGPNEQFF.

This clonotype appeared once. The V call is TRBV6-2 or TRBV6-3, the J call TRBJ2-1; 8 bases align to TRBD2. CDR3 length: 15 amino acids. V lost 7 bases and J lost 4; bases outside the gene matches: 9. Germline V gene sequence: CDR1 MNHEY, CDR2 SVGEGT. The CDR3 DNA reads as TGTGCCAGCAATACTGGCGGGGGGTGGTACAATGAGCAGTTCTTC. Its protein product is CASNTGGGWYNEQFF.

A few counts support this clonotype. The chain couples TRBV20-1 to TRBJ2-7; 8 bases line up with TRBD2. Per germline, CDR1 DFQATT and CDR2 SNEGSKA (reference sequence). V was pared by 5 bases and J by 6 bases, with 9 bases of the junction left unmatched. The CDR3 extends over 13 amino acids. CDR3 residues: CSARFPGLVEQYF. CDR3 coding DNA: TGCAGTGCTCGTTTCCCGGGACTAGTCGAGCAGTACTTC.

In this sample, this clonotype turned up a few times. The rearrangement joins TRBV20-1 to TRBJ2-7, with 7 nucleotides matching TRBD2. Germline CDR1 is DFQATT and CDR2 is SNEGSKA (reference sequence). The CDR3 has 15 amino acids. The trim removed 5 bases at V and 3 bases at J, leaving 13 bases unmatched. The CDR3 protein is CSAPSASGRYYEQYF. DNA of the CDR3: TGCAGTGCTCCCAGCGCTAGCGGCCGATACTACGAGCAGTACTTC.